The sequence of this T cell receptor (beta chain) was determined in a study of identical twins. Deletions cut 0 bases from V and 0 bases from J, with 12 bases between. This CDR3 is built from 16 residues. In germline, CDR1 is SGHRS, CDR2 YFSETQ. A universal primer site was incorporated via template switching, and the cDNA contained unique molecular identifiers. TCRdb re-called the 5' RACE reads with MiXCR, one entry per CDR3 protein. The data show hundreds of thousands of distinct CDR3 sequences, with 10% to 15% seen just once and roughly 1.6% held by the top ten. Another study also made use of these data, one on yellow fever vaccine responses in identical twins.

The sequenced material came from PBMCs. The sequence came from a woman younger than 30 in good health. The V and J genes are TRBV5-1 and TRBJ1-2; tentative D call: TRBD1 (5 bases). The CDR3: CASSLGTLLSNYGYTF. DNA of the CDR3: TGCGCCAGCAGCTTGGGGACATTGCTTTCTAACTATGGCTACACCTTC.